Shown below are 21 T cell receptor beta chains from a single sample sequenced in a study of T cells after yellow fever vaccination (dated by TCRdb to the late 2010s). Explained via the paper, the treatment or condition label denotes: live attenuated yellow fever vaccine strain. The protocol used for the library was 5' RACE. Sequencing relied on an Illumina NovaSeq 6000. TCRdb itself trimmed the public reads at Q25 with fastp, ran MiXCR and retained productive beta chains. Under each unique CDR3 protein, matching rows form one entry showing the most common genes and DNA. The sample table lists 280,000 or so distinct CDR3 sequences, roughly 9% of them with a count of one. Clones ranked in the top ten supply about 3.5% of the sample. The sample in question was CD4+ T cells sorted from PBMCs, obtained 5 days after the yellow fever booster vaccination. Receptor source: a man aged 18 to 30 who received the YFV17D yellow fever vaccine.

This clonotype was recorded a few times. The chain employs TRBV7-2 and TRBJ2-3; unclear D gene. The length of the CDR3 is 14 residues. Between the trimmed V and J ends, which lost 6 bases and 4 bases, there was a span of 14 bases. Germline CDR1 and CDR2: SGHTA and FQGNSA. The CDR3 protein is CASRATQAADTQYF. CDR3 nucleotide sequence: TGTGCCAGCAGAGCTACTCAGGCGGCAGATACGCAGTATTTT.

This clonotype has more than one count but fewer than ten. The rearrangement uses TRBV9 and TRBJ2-2; D is ambiguous. The CDR3 extends over 14 amino acids. Per the germline V gene, CDR1 is SGDLS and CDR2 is YYNGEE. Between the trimmed V and J ends, which lost 0 bases and 6 bases, there was a span of 9 bases. This chain's CDR3 is CASSVGPPPGELFF. The CDR3 DNA is TGTGCCAGCAGCGTAGGACCCCCACCCGGGGAGCTGTTTTTT.

This clonotype was seen repeatedly, ten times or more. The J gene is TRBJ2-7, the V gene TRBV7-2, with 7 bases matching TRBD2. The CDR3 contains 17 residues. J was trimmed by 3 bases and V by 1 base; bases with no gene match: 12. From germline, CDR1 is SGHTA and CDR2 FQGNSA. DNA for the CDR3: TGTGCCAGCAGCTTAGTTGGGGGGGGAGCGATTTTCTACGAGCAGTACTTC. It codes for CASSLVGGGAIFYEQYF.

A few counts support this clonotype. The chain recombines TRBV5-6 with TRBJ2-4; the D gene could be TRBD1 or TRBD2 (5 bases each). The CDR3 is 15 residues long. The V end lost 0 bases, the J end lost 1 base, and 8 bases lay between the germline ends. CDR1 is SGHDT, CDR2 YYEEEE, per germline. The CDR3 DNA sequence: TGTGCCAGCAGCTTGGGGTGGGGGGCCAAAAACATTCAGTACTTC. This translates into CASSLGWGAKNIQYF. The full variable domain, with the rest looked up from reference TRBV5-6 and TRBJ2-4, is DAGVTQSPTHLIKTRGQQVTLRCSPKSGHDTVSWYQQALGQGPQFIFQYYEEEERQRGNFPDRFSGHQFPNYSSELNVNALLLGDSALYLCASSLGWGAKNIQYFGAGTRLSVL.

At least ten counts were recorded for this clonotype. The chain uses TRBV5-1 and TRBJ2-7; 7 bases line up with TRBD2. The CDR3 is 14 amino acids. Trimming removed 2 bases from V and 1 base from J; junction bases left unmatched: 3. Germline CDR1 SGHRS, CDR2 YFSETQ. CDR3 loop: CASSFAGVSYEQYF. DNA of the CDR3: TGCGCCAGCAGCTTCGCGGGGGTTTCCTACGAGCAGTACTTC.

The chain carries TRBV24-1 and TRBJ2-1; D remains ambiguous. Trimming left V 7 bases short and J 9 bases short, with 9 bases between. Looked up from germline, CDR1 is KGHDR and CDR2 is SFDVKD. The CDR3 contains 11 residues. CDR3: CATSASGEQFF. For the CDR3, the DNA is TGTGCCACCAGCGCCAGTGGTGAGCAGTTCTTC.

This clonotype was counted between two and nine times. V gene TRBV18 combines with J gene TRBJ1-4; unclear D gene. The CDR3 extends over 12 amino acids. Deletions cut 1 base from V and 12 bases from J, with 9 bases between. Germline V gene sequence: CDR1 KGHSH, CDR2 LQKENI. CDR3 amino acids: CASSPRGQELFF. The CDR3 bases are TGTGCCAGCTCACCACGGGGTCAAGAACTGTTTTTT.

The chain links TRBV6-2 or TRBV6-3 to TRBJ1-1; D remains unclear. Trimming removed 6 bases at V and 1 base at J, with 9 bases between. The length of the CDR3 is 13 residues. Germline CDR1 reads MNHEY; CDR2 reads SVGEGT. The CDR3: CASRDWSNTEAFF. CDR3 nucleotides: TGTGCCAGCAGAGATTGGTCGAACACTGAAGCTTTCTTT.

This clonotype was recorded a few times. The rearrangement links TRBV5-5 to TRBJ1-6; perhaps TRBD1 as D (6 bases). Trimming stripped 2 bases from V and 10 bases from J, with 13 bases between. The germline V gene encodes CDR1 SGHKS and CDR2 YYEKEE (reference sequence). The CDR3 is made up of 14 amino acids. The CDR3 bases are TGTGCCAGCAGCTTATCCAGGGGTGAGTCACCCCTCCACTTT. It codes for CASSLSRGESPLHF. The entire variable domain, with the rest obtained from reference TRBV5-5 and TRBJ1-6, is as follows: DAGVTQSPTHLIKTRGQQVTLRCSPISGHKSVSWYQQVLGQGPQFIFQYYEKEERGRGNFPDRFSARQFPNYSSELNVNALLLGDSALYLCASSLSRGESPLHFGNGTRLTVT.

This clonotype showed up many times. The chain is built from TRBV5-1 and TRBJ2-3; no reliable D call. The V end lost 4 bases, the J end lost 0 bases, and 12 bases lay between the germline ends. The germline V gene encodes CDR1 SGHRS and CDR2 YFSETQ. The CDR3 covers 15 residues. Here the CDR3 DNA reads TGCGCCAGCAGCGACACGTCGACCAGCACAGATACGCAGTATTTT. Protein product: CASSDTSTSTDTQYF.

The chain uses TRBV7-9 and TRBJ1-1, with D tentatively TRBD1 (5 bases). The germline V gene encodes CDR1 SEHNR and CDR2 FQNEAQ (reference sequence). The CDR3 is made up of 13 amino acids. V was shortened by 2 bases and J by 7 bases, with 11 bases between the two germline ends. For the CDR3, the DNA is TGTGCCAGCAGCTTACTCGAGGGGCTTGAAGCTTTCTTT. Translation: CASSLLEGLEAFF.

The J gene is TRBJ2-1, the V gene TRBV6-5, with 8 nucleotides matching TRBD1. The CDR3 loop spans 15 amino acids. Germline lookup yields CDR1 MNHEY and CDR2 SVGAGI. Trimming removed 6 bases from V and 5 bases from J; junction bases left unmatched: 9. The CDR3 reads CASSLFYRGDNEQFF. In DNA, the CDR3 is TGTGCCAGCAGCCTATTCTACAGGGGGGACAATGAGCAGTTCTTC.

This clonotype appeared many times. V is TRBV7-6 and J is TRBJ2-3, with 9 bases matching TRBD1. CDR1 and CDR2 (germline): SGHVS, FNYEAQ. V shed 4 bases and J 2 bases; nucleotides not matched to a gene: 4. This CDR3 region has 15 residues. DNA of the CDR3: TGTGCCAGCAGCTCGGACAGGGGCCTCACAGATACGCAGTATTTT. It specifies CASSSDRGLTDTQYF.

This clonotype was counted a few times. This chain joins TRBV3-1 and TRBJ1-4; no definite D call. The CDR3 has 15 residues. Trimming removed 1 base from V and 4 bases from J, with 10 bases in between. Germline loops: CDR1 LGHDT, CDR2 YNNKEL (reference sequence). CDR3 nucleotide sequence: TGTGCCAGCAGCCAAGGACACCGAGGTAATGAAAAACTGTTTTTT. Encoded protein: CASSQGHRGNEKLFF.

This clonotype was counted only a few times. The chain joins TRBV6-2 or TRBV6-3 to TRBJ1-4; no firm D call. This CDR3 has 14 residues. Germline V gene data show CDR1 as MNHEY and CDR2 as SVGEGT. Trimming shortened V by 5 bases and J by 8 bases, and 15 bases separated the two germline ends. CDR3: CASSDRRGEEKLFF. CDR3 sequence (DNA): TGTGCCAGCAGTGACCGTCGGGGAGAGGAAAAACTGTTTTTT.

The chain joins TRBV12-3 or TRBV12-4 to TRBJ2-3; D not resolved. The CDR3 consists of 13 residues. V lost 2 bases and J 12 bases, leaving 15 bases between the germline ends. DNA for the CDR3: TGTGCCAGCAGTTTAAGTCTGCGGTACGATCAGTATTTT. It is translated as CASSLSLRYDQYF.

J is TRBJ2-3 and V is TRBV29-1, with TRBD1 matching 7 bases. The V and J ends lost 7 bases and 1 base, in that order; junction bases with no gene match: 11. CDR1 is SQVTM and CDR2 is ANQGSEA in the germline V gene. The CDR3 has 15 residues. The CDR3, as DNA: TGCAGCGCAACCGGACAGGACAGAGGCACAGATACGCAGTATTTT. Its protein is CSATGQDRGTDTQYF.

This clonotype was detected only a few times. The chain recombines TRBV7-9 with TRBJ1-5; possible D gene TRBD1, 5 bases. Germline assignment: CDR1 SEHNR and CDR2 FQNEAQ (reference sequence). V was pared by 5 bases and J by 5 bases, with 13 bases between. The CDR3 is made up of 14 amino acids. In DNA form, the CDR3 reads TGTGCCAGCAGCCAGGACACCGTCCATCAGCCCCAGCATTTT. Amino acids: CASSQDTVHQPQHF.

This clonotype was counted a few times. The chain is built from TRBV20-1 and TRBJ1-1; 12 bases agree with TRBD1. V trimming: 3 bases; J trimming: 6 bases; junction bases outside the gene matches: 11. CDR1 and CDR2 from the germline V gene are DFQATT and SNEGSKA (reference sequence). The CDR3 loop spans 16 amino acids. CDR3 loop: CSASRMGQGAGSEAFF. As DNA, the CDR3 is TGCAGTGCTAGTCGTATGGGACAGGGGGCTGGCTCTGAAGCTTTCTTT.

This clonotype was seen repeatedly, ten times or more. This chain joins TRBV12-3 or TRBV12-4 and TRBJ1-4; weak D call: TRBD1 (6 bases). V lost 4 bases and J 8 bases, leaving 14 bases between the germline ends. The CDR3 covers 14 residues. The CDR3 DNA follows: TGTGCCAGCAGTTCCCTCGAGGGGGGGGAAAAACTGTTTTTT. Translating gives CASSSLEGGEKLFF.

The gene calls are TRBV7-9 and TRBJ1-1; a weak D match, TRBD1 (6 bases). The V gene lost 3 bases and the J gene lost 6 bases, with 11 bases spanning the gap. CDR3 length: 13 amino acids. From germline, CDR1 is SEHNR and CDR2 FQNEAQ (reference sequence). DNA for the CDR3: TGTGCCAGCAGCTTTGTACAGGGCGCTGAAGCTTTCTTT. It is translated as CASSFVQGAEAFF.